The TCR beta chain described here comes from a study of molecular identifiers for immune sequencing clone quantification. MiXCR was run by TCRdb on the PCR reads, yielding one entry per CDR3 protein. Of roughly 320,000 distinct CDR3 sequences listed, 24% are singletons. Points from the study as a whole: Under 1% of molecules in naive cells, but over 99% of effector molecules, belonged to clones above 20 RNA copies.

A word on this clonotype: The target antigen is unknown.

Based on a CD8+CD4-CCR7+CD45RA+ profile, naive CD8 T cells were sorted. Germline values: CDR1 MNHEY, CDR2 SMNVEV (reference sequence). The CDR3 has 14 residues. Trimming stripped 5 bases from V and 2 bases from J, with 12 bases between. The origin of this receptor is a human donor in good health. Some libraries in this study had Jurkat cell RNA spiked in. The chain uses TRBV27 and TRBJ1-1; D is unclear. Sequenced material: naive CD8+ T cells from blood, with Jurkat cell RNA spiked in. Subset defined: FACS-sorted CD8+CD4-CCR7+CD45RA+ naive T cells. The CDR3 DNA reads TGTGCCAGCAGTACTCTTTTTACTAACACTGAAGCTTTCTTT. This encodes CASSTLFTNTEAFF.